This section outlines one T cell receptor beta chain sequence together with its context. PCR was performed a second time for roughly 7 to 12 cycles using a sample-barcoded 5' primer and a J-beta primer mix. TCRdb called the 5' RACE reads again in MiXCR, with one record for every CDR3 protein. Of around 1,800,000 distinct CDR3 sequences listed, approximately 40% were seen once; the top ten hold 20% to 25%. Total RNA extracted from each sample amounted to at least 5.5 micrograms. This sample was taken from a study of blood T cells in healthy people across ages. V was trimmed by 3 bases and J by 4 bases, leaving 6 bases between them. The CDR3 consists of 12 residues. Germline CDR1 and CDR2: ENHRY and SYGVKD.

V usage is TRBV10-3 and J usage is TRBJ1-2, with no clear D. The sequenced material came from blood. The origin of this receptor is a human donor in good health. CDR3 in amino acids: CAISEESYGYTF. The CDR3 region has the DNA TGTGCCATCAGTGAAGAGAGCTATGGCTACACCTTC.